Listed below are T cell receptor beta chains from one sample, sequenced in a study of T cell repertoires in cytomegalovirus infection. The antigens these receptors bind are not known. Via MiXCR, TCRdb re-called the reads, giving one row per CDR3 protein. Among 640,000 or so distinct CDR3 sequences listed, around 35% were seen once. The sample was cultured PBMCs, taken from culture after CMV antigen stimulation. Every receptor here comes from a human donor in good health (CMV status not recorded). Some clones in this sample may be carry-over from other donors' samples. The CDR3 runs from the conserved cysteine through the conserved F or W. The D gene is left open where the match is weak. Clone size, where shown, is once, few, many, or a class for clones that have expanded.

J gene: TRBJ2-5; D gene: TRBD1; clone size: .; V gene: TRBV12-3/TRBV12-4; CDR3 protein: CASTARGQETQYF; CDR3 DNA: TGTGCCAGCACCGCCAGGGGGCAAGAGACCCAGTACTTC
J gene: TRBJ2-7; D gene: .; clone size: .; V gene: TRBV5-1; CDR3 protein: CASSLAAGWTYEQYF; CDR3 DNA: TGCGCCAGCAGCTTGGCTGCAGGATGGACCTACGAGCAGTACTTC
J gene: TRBJ1-2; D gene: .; clone size: few; V gene: TRBV7-2; CDR3 protein: CASSPQPTNYGYTF; CDR3 DNA: TGTGCCAGCAGCCCACAACCGACTAACTATGGCTACACCTTC
J gene: TRBJ1-4; D gene: TRBD1; clone size: many; V gene: TRBV27; CDR3 protein: CASSLTGTGEKLFF; CDR3 DNA: TGTGCCAGCAGTCTAACCGGGACAGGGGAAAAACTGTTTTTT
J gene: TRBJ2-4; D gene: .; clone size: .; V gene: TRBV29-1; CDR3 protein: CSVEVPRGILAKNIQYF; CDR3 DNA: TGCAGCGTTGAGGTCCCCCGAGGGATTCTAGCCAAAAACATTCAGTACTTC
J gene: TRBJ2-7; D gene: .; clone size: .; V gene: TRBV3-1; CDR3 protein: CASSQVWSSSYEQYF; CDR3 DNA: TGTGCCAGCAGCCAAGTTTGGAGCAGCTCCTACGAGCAGTACTTC
J gene: TRBJ2-3; D gene: TRBD2; clone size: few; V gene: TRBV11-2; CDR3 protein: CASSLRLAGTQYF; CDR3 DNA: TGTGCCAGCAGCTTAAGGTTAGCGGGTACGCAGTATTTT
J gene: TRBJ2-1; D gene: .; clone size: .; V gene: TRBV7-6; CDR3 protein: CASSLVQGFNEQFF; CDR3 DNA: TGTGCCAGCAGCTTAGTCCAGGGTTTCAATGAGCAGTTCTTC
J gene: TRBJ1-2; D gene: .; clone size: .; V gene: TRBV19; CDR3 protein: CASSFRLRDGYTF; CDR3 DNA: TGTGCCAGTAGTTTCAGACTTAGGGACGGCTACACCTTC
J gene: TRBJ1-5; D gene: .; clone size: few; V gene: TRBV6-1; CDR3 protein: CASSLKGLPDSNQPQHF; CDR3 DNA: TGTGCCAGCAGCTTGAAAGGGCTTCCAGATAGCAATCAGCCCCAGCATTTT
J gene: TRBJ1-1; D gene: .; clone size: .; V gene: TRBV29-1; CDR3 protein: CSVEDPGLNTEAFF; CDR3 DNA: TGCAGCGTTGAAGATCCAGGGTTGAACACTGAAGCTTTCTTT
J gene: TRBJ1-1; D gene: .; clone size: .; V gene: TRBV7-8; CDR3 protein: CASSLAFPGDTEAFF; CDR3 DNA: TGTGCCAGCAGCTTAGCGTTTCCCGGGGACACTGAAGCTTTCTTT
J gene: TRBJ2-1; D gene: TRBD1; clone size: few; V gene: TRBV7-6; CDR3 protein: CASSLEDLRQGWYEQFF; CDR3 DNA: TGTGCCAGCAGCTTAGAGGATTTGAGACAGGGGTGGTATGAGCAGTTCTTC
J gene: TRBJ2-3; D gene: .; clone size: .; V gene: TRBV12-3/TRBV12-4; CDR3 protein: CASSPTGPRFRGTQYF; CDR3 DNA: TGTGCCAGCAGCCCGACGGGACCAAGGTTTCGGGGTACGCAGTATTTT
J gene: TRBJ2-7; D gene: .; clone size: many; V gene: TRBV6-1; CDR3 protein: CASSNRESYEQYF; CDR3 DNA: TGTGCCAGCAGTAACCGGGAGTCCTACGAGCAGTACTTC
J gene: TRBJ1-1; D gene: .; clone size: few; V gene: TRBV6-5; CDR3 protein: CASRTGGNTEAFF; CDR3 DNA: TGTGCCAGCAGGACCGGGGGGAACACTGAAGCTTTCTTT
J gene: TRBJ2-2; D gene: .; clone size: .; V gene: TRBV12-3/TRBV12-4; CDR3 protein: CASSLSGDPTGELFF; CDR3 DNA: TGTGCCAGCAGCTTATCTGGGGATCCCACCGGGGAGCTGTTTTTT
J gene: TRBJ2-5; D gene: TRBD1; clone size: .; V gene: TRBV7-9; CDR3 protein: CASNRRDRGTETQYF; CDR3 DNA: TGTGCCAGCAACCGCCGGGACAGGGGGACGGAGACCCAGTACTTC
J gene: TRBJ2-7; D gene: .; clone size: .; V gene: TRBV29-1; CDR3 protein: CSVEGSFEQYF; CDR3 DNA: TGCAGCGTTGAAGGGTCCTTCGAGCAGTACTTC
J gene: TRBJ2-6; D gene: .; clone size: .; V gene: TRBV20-1; CDR3 protein: CSARDRRAGANVLTF; CDR3 DNA: TGCAGTGCTAGAGATAGAAGGGCTGGGGCCAACGTCCTGACTTTC
J gene: TRBJ2-5; D gene: TRBD2; clone size: .; V gene: TRBV5-1; CDR3 protein: CASSWGLAGGRETQYF; CDR3 DNA: TGCGCCAGCAGCTGGGGACTAGCGGGAGGAAGAGAGACCCAGTACTTC
J gene: TRBJ2-7; D gene: TRBD2; clone size: few; V gene: TRBV12-3/TRBV12-4; CDR3 protein: CASSQRGANYEQYF; CDR3 DNA: TGTGCCAGCAGCCAGCGGGGGGCCAACTACGAGCAGTACTTC
J gene: TRBJ1-5; D gene: TRBD1; clone size: .; V gene: TRBV12-3/TRBV12-4; CDR3 protein: CASSFGQGRSQPQHF; CDR3 DNA: TGTGCCAGCAGTTTTGGACAGGGCAGGAGTCAGCCCCAGCATTTT
J gene: TRBJ2-7; D gene: TRBD1; clone size: few; V gene: TRBV7-2; CDR3 protein: CASSQGQSVEQYF; CDR3 DNA: TGTGCCAGCAGCCAGGGACAGTCCGTGGAGCAGTACTTC
J gene: TRBJ2-1; D gene: .; clone size: .; V gene: TRBV5-1; CDR3 protein: CASSLGNFFNEQFF; CDR3 DNA: TGCGCCAGCAGCTTGGGGAATTTTTTCAATGAGCAGTTCTTC
J gene: TRBJ2-7; D gene: .; clone size: few; V gene: TRBV7-2; CDR3 protein: CASSSLAATYEQYF; CDR3 DNA: TGTGCCAGCAGCTCTTTAGCGGCTACCTACGAGCAGTACTTC
J gene: TRBJ2-6; D gene: .; clone size: few; V gene: TRBV18; CDR3 protein: CASSPEGGATWANVLTF; CDR3 DNA: TGTGCCAGCTCACCAGAAGGGGGGGCCACCTGGGCCAACGTCCTGACTTTC
J gene: TRBJ1-6; D gene: TRBD1; clone size: once; V gene: TRBV6-1; CDR3 protein: CATTGTANSPLHF; CDR3 DNA: TGTGCCACCACCGGGACAGCTAATTCACCCCTCCACTTT
J gene: TRBJ1-1; D gene: .; clone size: .; V gene: TRBV6-2/TRBV6-3; CDR3 protein: CASSYIASGDTEAFF; CDR3 DNA: TGTGCCAGCAGTTACATTGCGTCAGGGGACACTGAAGCTTTCTTT
J gene: TRBJ2-7; D gene: TRBD2; clone size: .; V gene: TRBV25-1; CDR3 protein: CASSADSGGYEQYF; CDR3 DNA: TGTGCCAGCAGTGCGGATAGCGGGGGCTACGAGCAGTACTTC
J gene: TRBJ1-5; D gene: .; clone size: .; V gene: TRBV28; CDR3 protein: CASSSPDILQPQHF; CDR3 DNA: TGTGCCAGCAGTTCTCCGGATATATTACAGCCCCAGCATTTT
J gene: TRBJ1-5; D gene: .; clone size: .; V gene: TRBV7-2; CDR3 protein: CASSFGGTYSNQPQHF; CDR3 DNA: TGTGCCAGCAGCTTTGGCGGGACGTATAGCAATCAGCCCCAGCATTTT
J gene: TRBJ2-3; D gene: .; clone size: few; V gene: TRBV6-1; CDR3 protein: CASRTSRSTDTQYF; CDR3 DNA: TGTGCCAGCAGGACCTCAAGAAGCACAGATACGCAGTATTTT
J gene: TRBJ1-5; D gene: .; clone size: .; V gene: TRBV12-3/TRBV12-4; CDR3 protein: CASSPLGRDGNQPQHF; CDR3 DNA: TGTGCCAGCAGTCCCCTGGGTAGGGATGGCAATCAGCCCCAGCATTTT
J gene: TRBJ2-1; D gene: TRBD2; clone size: .; V gene: TRBV4-2; CDR3 protein: CASSQVSGRAANEQFF; CDR3 DNA: TGTGCCAGCAGCCAAGTTAGCGGGAGGGCCGCCAATGAGCAGTTCTTC
J gene: TRBJ2-7; D gene: .; clone size: many; V gene: TRBV6-1; CDR3 protein: CASSEWYEQYF; CDR3 DNA: TGTGCCAGCAGTGAATGGTACGAGCAGTACTTC
J gene: TRBJ2-7; D gene: TRBD1; clone size: few; V gene: TRBV28; CDR3 protein: CASSGPGQGTTYEQYF; CDR3 DNA: TGTGCCAGCAGTGGCCCGGGACAGGGGACAACTTACGAGCAGTACTTC
J gene: TRBJ2-1; D gene: .; clone size: .; V gene: TRBV6-5; CDR3 protein: CASSKGRRNEQFF; CDR3 DNA: TGTGCCAGCAGTAAGGGTCGTCGCAATGAGCAGTTCTTC
J gene: TRBJ2-1; D gene: TRBD1; clone size: few; V gene: TRBV5-6; CDR3 protein: CASNTKKGAHYNEQFF; CDR3 DNA: TGTGCCAGCAACACCAAAAAGGGGGCCCACTACAATGAGCAGTTCTTC
J gene: TRBJ2-5; D gene: .; clone size: .; V gene: TRBV7-7; CDR3 protein: CASSRSIQETQYF; CDR3 DNA: TGTGCCAGCAGTCGGTCGATCCAAGAGACCCAGTACTTC
J gene: TRBJ2-3; D gene: .; clone size: .; V gene: TRBV20-1; CDR3 protein: CSAPPGLYTDTQYF; CDR3 DNA: TGCAGTGCTCCTCCGGGACTCTACACAGATACGCAGTATTTT
J gene: TRBJ1-1; D gene: .; clone size: few; V gene: TRBV20-1; CDR3 protein: CSASLRGWGTEAFF; CDR3 DNA: TGCAGTGCTAGTTTAAGGGGATGGGGAACTGAAGCTTTCTTT
J gene: TRBJ1-2; D gene: .; clone size: few; V gene: TRBV7-2; CDR3 protein: CASSLASGRYGYTF; CDR3 DNA: TGTGCCAGCAGCTTAGCCTCAGGCCGATATGGCTACACCTTC
J gene: TRBJ2-7; D gene: .; clone size: many; V gene: TRBV7-2; CDR3 protein: CASSPQGGPYEQYF; CDR3 DNA: TGTGCCAGCAGCCCCCAGGGGGGTCCCTACGAGCAGTACTTC
J gene: TRBJ2-7; D gene: .; clone size: few; V gene: TRBV24-1; CDR3 protein: CATKTGRWGEQYF; CDR3 DNA: TGTGCCACCAAGACGGGCCGTTGGGGCGAGCAGTACTTC
J gene: TRBJ2-5; D gene: TRBD2; clone size: once; V gene: TRBV6-2/TRBV6-3; CDR3 protein: CASSYGGGASTKTQYF; CDR3 DNA: TGTGCCAGCAGTTACGGCGGGGGGGCCAGTACGAAGACCCAGTACTTC
J gene: TRBJ2-2; D gene: TRBD1; clone size: few; V gene: TRBV6-1; CDR3 protein: CASNVRTGITGELFF; CDR3 DNA: TGTGCCAGCAATGTCAGGACAGGGATCACCGGGGAGCTGTTTTTT
J gene: TRBJ1-6; D gene: TRBD1; clone size: few; V gene: TRBV12-3/TRBV12-4; CDR3 protein: CASSPGTGTGYSPLHF; CDR3 DNA: TGTGCCAGCAGTCCGGGAACCGGGACAGGTTATTCACCCCTCCACTTT
J gene: TRBJ2-4; D gene: .; clone size: .; V gene: TRBV19; CDR3 protein: CATAVGDIQYF; CDR3 DNA: TGTGCCACCGCTGTGGGGGACATTCAGTACTTC
J gene: TRBJ1-5; D gene: .; clone size: .; V gene: TRBV19; CDR3 protein: CASSTLGAQHF; CDR3 DNA: TGTGCCAGTAGTACCCTCGGGGCCCAGCATTTT
J gene: TRBJ1-6; D gene: TRBD1; clone size: few; V gene: TRBV7-6; CDR3 protein: CASSLAGTGDSPLHF; CDR3 DNA: TGTGCCAGCAGCTTAGCGGGGACAGGGGATTCACCCCTCCACTTT
J gene: TRBJ2-7; D gene: TRBD2; clone size: .; V gene: TRBV15; CDR3 protein: CATSRTSYHEQYF; CDR3 DNA: TGTGCCACCAGCAGGACTAGCTACCACGAGCAGTACTTC
J gene: TRBJ2-7; D gene: TRBD2; clone size: .; V gene: TRBV9; CDR3 protein: CASSLPGLAGGNYEQYF; CDR3 DNA: TGTGCCAGCAGTCTTCCGGGACTAGCGGGAGGGAACTACGAGCAGTACTTC
J gene: TRBJ2-7; D gene: .; clone size: many; V gene: TRBV19; CDR3 protein: CASSIDMGTSYEQYF; CDR3 DNA: TGTGCCAGTAGTATAGATATGGGCACCTCCTACGAGCAGTACTTC
J gene: TRBJ1-1; D gene: .; clone size: .; V gene: TRBV7-8; CDR3 protein: CASSPEPRTEVNTEAFF; CDR3 DNA: TGTGCCAGCAGCCCCGAACCGAGGACAGAAGTGAACACTGAAGCTTTCTTT
J gene: TRBJ2-7; D gene: .; clone size: few; V gene: TRBV7-9; CDR3 protein: CASSTYQGFLYEQYF; CDR3 DNA: TGTGCCAGCAGCACCTACCAGGGTTTCCTCTACGAGCAGTACTTC
J gene: TRBJ2-2; D gene: .; clone size: .; V gene: TRBV7-2; CDR3 protein: CASSSTGYGELFF; CDR3 DNA: TGTGCCAGCAGCTCCACAGGGTACGGGGAGCTGTTTTTT
J gene: TRBJ1-2; D gene: .; clone size: .; V gene: TRBV6-1; CDR3 protein: CASSRTAFYGYTF; CDR3 DNA: TGTGCCAGCAGTAGGACAGCCTTCTATGGCTACACCTTC
J gene: TRBJ1-2; D gene: .; clone size: .; V gene: TRBV6-1; CDR3 protein: CASSERGYGYTF; CDR3 DNA: TGTGCCAGCAGTGAAAGGGGGTATGGCTACACCTTC
J gene: TRBJ2-5; D gene: .; clone size: .; V gene: TRBV10-3; CDR3 protein: CASRGAGSDETQYF; CDR3 DNA: TGTGCGTCTCGGGGGGCAGGGTCTGATGAGACCCAGTACTTC